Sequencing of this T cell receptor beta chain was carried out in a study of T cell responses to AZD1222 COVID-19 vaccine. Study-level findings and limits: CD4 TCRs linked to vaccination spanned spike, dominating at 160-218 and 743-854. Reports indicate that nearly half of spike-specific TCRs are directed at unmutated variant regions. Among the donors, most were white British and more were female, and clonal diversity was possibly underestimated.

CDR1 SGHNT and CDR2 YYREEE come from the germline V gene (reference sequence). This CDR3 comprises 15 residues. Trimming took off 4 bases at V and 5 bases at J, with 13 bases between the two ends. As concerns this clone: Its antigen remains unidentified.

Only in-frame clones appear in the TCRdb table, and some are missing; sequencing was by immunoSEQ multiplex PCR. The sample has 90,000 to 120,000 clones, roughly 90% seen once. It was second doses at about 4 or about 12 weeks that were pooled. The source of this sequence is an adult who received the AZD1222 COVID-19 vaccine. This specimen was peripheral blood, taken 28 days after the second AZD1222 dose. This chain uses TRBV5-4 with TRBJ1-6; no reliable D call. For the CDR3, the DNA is TGTGCCAGCAGCGAGGAGGCAGCCAATAATTCACCCCTCCACTTT. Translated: CASSEEAANNSPLHF.